One and the same sample provided the 15 T cell receptor beta chains below, sequenced in a study of blood T cell repertoires in COVID-19. Libraries were prepared by immunoSEQ multiplex PCR; TCRdb keeps only in-frame clonotypes and omits some of them. Of roughly 100,000 clones listed, about 81% were seen once; the top ten hold 4.1%. The sequenced sample was peripheral blood. These receptors were collected from a man aged 55 to 70 with acute or convalescent COVID-19.

This rearrangement joins TRBV30 to TRBJ2-2, with 7 positions matching TRBD2. This CDR3 has 15 amino acids. Germline CDR1 and CDR2: GTSNPN and SVGIG (reference sequence). V gave up 5 bases and J gave up 3 bases; unmatched junction bases: 9. CDR3 bases: TGTGCCTGGGCCCGTCTTAGCGGGCACACCGGGGAGCTGTTTTTT. Translated: CAWARLSGHTGELFF.

The chain has TRBV9 and TRBJ2-5; TRBD2 matches at 9 bases. This CDR3 has 16 amino acids. The germline CDR1 and CDR2 sequences are SGDLS and YYNGEE. V gave up 3 bases and J gave up 1 base; unmatched junction bases: 7. CDR3 region: CASSALIAGAQETQYF. DNA for the CDR3: TGTGCCAGCAGCGCATTAATAGCGGGAGCCCAAGAGACCCAGTACTTC.

V usage is TRBV19 and J usage is TRBJ1-1; D unresolved. Trimming shortened V by 4 bases and J by 1 base, and 4 bases separated the two germline ends. CDR1 and CDR2 (germline): LNHDA, SQIVND (reference sequence). This CDR3 comprises 12 residues. The CDR3 DNA reads TGTGCCAGTAGTACCCGGAACACTGAAGCTTTCTTT. As protein: CASSTRNTEAFF.

The J gene is TRBJ2-5, the V gene TRBV7-9, with 13 bases fitting TRBD2. Germline loops: CDR1 SEHNR, CDR2 FQNEAQ (reference sequence). The CDR3 loop spans 18 amino acids. J gave up 3 bases and V 5 bases, and 12 bases lay outside the gene matches. The CDR3 DNA follows: TGTGCCAGCAGCCGGACTAGCGGGGGCCTTCAGGGAAAAGAGACCCAGTACTTC. Its protein product is CASSRTSGGLQGKETQYF. Supplemented by reference TRBV7-9 and TRBJ2-5, the full variable domain reads DTGVSQNPRHKITKRGQNVTFRCDPISEHNRLYWYRQTLGQGPEFLTYFQNEAQLEKSRLLSDRFSAERPKGSFSTLEIQRTEQGDSAMYLCASSRTSGGLQGKETQYFGPGTRLLVL.

The CDR3 DNA is TGTGCCAGCAGCTGGACAGGCAGTACTGAAGCTTTCTTT. It yields the protein CASSWTGSTEAFF. The V and J genes are TRBV9 and TRBJ1-1; 7 nucleotides agree with TRBD1. In germline, CDR1 is SGDLS, CDR2 YYNGEE. The CDR3 runs 13 residues. The V and J ends lost 4 bases and 5 bases, in that order; junction bases with no gene match: 5. The complete variable domain, with remaining parts taken from reference TRBV9 and TRBJ1-1, reads DSGVTQTPKHLITATGQRVTLRCSPRSGDLSVYWYQQSLDQGLQFLIQYYNGEERAKGNILERFSAQQFPDLHSELNLSSLELGDSALYFCASSWTGSTEAFFGQGTRLTVV.

This chain joins TRBV11-2 and TRBJ1-3, with 7 nucleotides matching TRBD1. V trimming: 5 bases; J trimming: 9 bases; junction bases outside the gene matches: 10. The CDR3 totals 14 residues. Germline V gene lookup returns CDR1 SGHAT and CDR2 FQNNGV. The CDR3 sequence: CASSPRQGEGTIYF. As DNA, the CDR3 is TGTGCCAGCAGCCCCAGACAGGGTGAGGGCACCATATATTTT.

This clone came up a few times. J is TRBJ1-1 and V is TRBV28, with D tentatively TRBD1 (5 bases). This CDR3 has 14 amino acids. V lost 5 bases, J lost 11 bases, and 21 bases lay in between. Germline CDR1 reads MDHEN; CDR2 reads SYDVKM. The CDR3 loop reads CASSLSDSGYGAFF. CDR3 sequence (DNA): TGTGCCAGCAGTCTCTCTGACAGTGGCTACGGGGCTTTCTTT.

V and J are TRBV11-1 and TRBJ2-7; D ambiguous. Between the trimmed V and J ends, which lost 4 bases and 3 bases, there was a span of 4 bases. Germline CDR1 SGHAT, CDR2 FQDESV (reference sequence). The CDR3 has 11 residues. This CDR3 reads CASSSFYEQYF. The DNA of the CDR3 is TGTGCCAGCAGCTCCTTCTACGAGCAGTACTTC.

V usage is TRBV10-1 and J usage is TRBJ1-1; D is possibly TRBD1 (5 bases). Per germline, CDR1 WNHNN and CDR2 SYGVQD (reference sequence). V shed 0 bases and J shed 7 bases, with 9 bases lying between them. This CDR3 is 13 amino acids long. CDR3: CASSESGRVEAFF. The CDR3 DNA is TGCGCCAGCAGTGAGTCGGGCAGGGTTGAAGCTTTCTTT.

The J gene is TRBJ2-5, the V gene TRBV7-3; 8 nucleotides match TRBD2. The V gene's germline CDR1 is SGHTA and CDR2 FQGTGA. The trim removed 1 base at V and 4 bases at J, leaving 8 bases unmatched. CDR3 length equals 16 residues. The CDR3 DNA sequence: TGTGCCAGCAGCTTAAGCAGCGGGGGCCTGGGAGAGACCCAGTACTTC. Protein sequence: CASSLSSGGLGETQYF. The full variable domain, with the rest looked up from reference TRBV7-3 and TRBJ2-5, is GAGVSQTPSNKVTEKGKYVELRCDPISGHTALYWYRQSLGQGPEFLIYFQGTGAADDSGLPNDRFFAVRPEGSVSTLKIQRTERGDSAVYLCASSLSSGGLGETQYFGPGTRLLVL.

This chain links TRBV14 with TRBJ2-1, with TRBD1 identical over 9 bases. This CDR3 has 18 residues. Germline lookup yields CDR1 SGHDN and CDR2 FVKESK. The V and J ends lost 1 base and 3 bases, in that order; junction bases with no gene match: 10. The CDR3 is CASSQVPWTGVDYNEQFF. The CDR3 nucleotides are TGTGCCAGCAGCCAAGTGCCTTGGACAGGGGTTGACTACAATGAGCAGTTCTTC.

This chain joins TRBV3-1 (or the pseudogene TRBV3-2) and TRBJ2-1; the D gene is possibly TRBD1 (6 bases). Germline V gene data show CDR1 as LGHDT and CDR2 as YNNKEL (reference sequence). The V end was cut by 6 bases, the J end by 7 bases, with 10 bases between. The CDR3 contains 12 residues. The CDR3 loop is CASRGTKNEQFF. The CDR3, as DNA: TGTGCCAGCAGAGGGACAAAAAATGAGCAGTTCTTC.

This clone was detected only once. The chain employs TRBV3-1 (or the pseudogene TRBV3-2) and TRBJ2-5, with D tentatively TRBD2 (7 bases). This CDR3 is built from 16 residues. From germline, CDR1 is LGHDT and CDR2 YNNKEL (reference sequence). V was pared by 7 bases and J by 5 bases, with 23 bases between. The CDR3 DNA follows: TGTGCCAGCACTCGAGGTGGGGGGGGGCCCTCGGAGACCCAGTACTTC. Translating it yields CASTRGGGGPSETQYF.

The rearrangement links TRBV7-9 to TRBJ1-1, with unresolved D. Germline V gene sequence: CDR1 SEHNR, CDR2 FQNEAQ (reference sequence). The germline V and J ends were trimmed by 5 bases and 5 bases, with 18 bases remaining between them. There are 15 residues in the CDR3. This CDR3 is CASSQNVGWKTEAFF. The CDR3 DNA sequence: TGTGCCAGCAGCCAGAACGTGGGCTGGAAAACTGAAGCTTTCTTT.

This clone turned up a few times. This chain uses TRBV18 with TRBJ1-4; D is ambiguous. There are 12 residues in the CDR3. Trimming removed 5 bases from V and 8 bases from J, with 9 bases in between. Germline loops: CDR1 KGHSH, CDR2 LQKENI. The CDR3 nucleotides are TGTGCCAGCTCAGATCCAGAAGAAAAACTGTTTTTT. This codes for CASSDPEEKLFF.